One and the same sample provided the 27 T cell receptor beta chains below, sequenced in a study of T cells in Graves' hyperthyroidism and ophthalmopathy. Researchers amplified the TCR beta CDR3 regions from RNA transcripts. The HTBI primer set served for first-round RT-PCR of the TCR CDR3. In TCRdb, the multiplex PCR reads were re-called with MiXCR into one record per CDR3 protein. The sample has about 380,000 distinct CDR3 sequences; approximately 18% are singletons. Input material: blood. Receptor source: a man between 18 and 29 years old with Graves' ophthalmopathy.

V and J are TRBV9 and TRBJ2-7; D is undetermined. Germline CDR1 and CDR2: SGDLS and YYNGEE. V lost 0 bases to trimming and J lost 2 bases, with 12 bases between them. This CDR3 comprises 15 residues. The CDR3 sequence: CASSVAAAETYEQYF. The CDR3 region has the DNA TGTGCCAGCAGCGTAGCGGCAGCCGAAACCTACGAGCAGTACTTC.

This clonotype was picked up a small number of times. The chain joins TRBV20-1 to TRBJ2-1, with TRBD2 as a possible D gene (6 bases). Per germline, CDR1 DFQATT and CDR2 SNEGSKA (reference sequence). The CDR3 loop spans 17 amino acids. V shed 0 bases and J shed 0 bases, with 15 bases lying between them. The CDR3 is CSARELAILSSYNEQFF. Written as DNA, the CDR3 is TGCAGTGCTAGAGAACTAGCTATACTCAGCTCCTACAATGAGCAGTTCTTC.

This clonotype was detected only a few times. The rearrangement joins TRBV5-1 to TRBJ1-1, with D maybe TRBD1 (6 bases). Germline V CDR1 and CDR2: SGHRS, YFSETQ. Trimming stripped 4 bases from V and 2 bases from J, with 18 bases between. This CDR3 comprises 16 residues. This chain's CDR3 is CASSRRGAVRNTEAFF. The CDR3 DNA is TGCGCCAGCAGCCGGAGGGGGGCAGTTCGTAACACTGAAGCTTTCTTT.

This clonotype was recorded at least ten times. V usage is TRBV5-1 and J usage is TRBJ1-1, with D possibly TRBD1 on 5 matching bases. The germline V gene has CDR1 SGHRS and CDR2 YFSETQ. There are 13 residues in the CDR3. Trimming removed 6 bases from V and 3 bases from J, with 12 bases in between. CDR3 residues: CASTQGGYTEAFF. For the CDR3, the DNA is TGCGCCAGCACCCAGGGAGGGTACACTGAAGCTTTCTTT.

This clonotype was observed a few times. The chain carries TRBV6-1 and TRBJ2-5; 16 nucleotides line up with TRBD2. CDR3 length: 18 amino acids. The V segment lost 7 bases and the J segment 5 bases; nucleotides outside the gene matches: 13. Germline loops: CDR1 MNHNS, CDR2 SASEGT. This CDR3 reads CASIPGLAGGPMEETQYF. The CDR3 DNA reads TGTGCCAGCATCCCGGGACTAGCGGGGGGGCCCATGGAGGAGACCCAGTACTTC.

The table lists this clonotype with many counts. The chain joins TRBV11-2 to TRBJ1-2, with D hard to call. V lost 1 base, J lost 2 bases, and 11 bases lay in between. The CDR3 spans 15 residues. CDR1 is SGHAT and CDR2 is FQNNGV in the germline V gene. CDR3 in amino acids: CASSLGGRTNYGYTF. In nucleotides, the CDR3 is TGTGCCAGCAGCTTAGGCGGCCGAACCAACTATGGCTACACCTTC.

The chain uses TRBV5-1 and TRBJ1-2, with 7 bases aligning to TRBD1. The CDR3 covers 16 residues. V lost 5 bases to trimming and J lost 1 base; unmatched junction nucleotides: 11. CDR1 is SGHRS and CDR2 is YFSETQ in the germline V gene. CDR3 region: CASRPPRTGSNYGYTF. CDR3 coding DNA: TGCGCCAGCAGGCCGCCCAGGACAGGTAGTAACTATGGCTACACCTTC.

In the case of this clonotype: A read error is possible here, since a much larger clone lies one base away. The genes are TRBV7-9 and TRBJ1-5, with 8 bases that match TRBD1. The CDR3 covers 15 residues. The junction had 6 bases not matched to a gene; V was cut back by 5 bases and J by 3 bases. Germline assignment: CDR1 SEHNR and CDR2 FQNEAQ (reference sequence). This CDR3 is CASSPWTGYNQPQHF. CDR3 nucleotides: TGTGCCAGCAGCCCCTGGACAGGGTACAATCAGCCCCAGCATTTT.

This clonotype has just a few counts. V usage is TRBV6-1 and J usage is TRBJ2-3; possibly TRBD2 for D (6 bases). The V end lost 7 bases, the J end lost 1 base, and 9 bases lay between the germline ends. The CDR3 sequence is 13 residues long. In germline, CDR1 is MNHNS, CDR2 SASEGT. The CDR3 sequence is CASNGGRTDTQYF. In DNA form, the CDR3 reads TGTGCCAGCAACGGGGGACGCACAGATACGCAGTATTTT.

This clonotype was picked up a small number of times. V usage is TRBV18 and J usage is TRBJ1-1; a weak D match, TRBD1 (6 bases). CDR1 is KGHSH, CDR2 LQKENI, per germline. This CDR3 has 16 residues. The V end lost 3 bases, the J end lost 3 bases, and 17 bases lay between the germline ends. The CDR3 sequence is CASSPTLGRGYTEAFF. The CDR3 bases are TGTGCCAGCTCACCTACATTGGGCAGGGGTTACACTGAAGCTTTCTTT.

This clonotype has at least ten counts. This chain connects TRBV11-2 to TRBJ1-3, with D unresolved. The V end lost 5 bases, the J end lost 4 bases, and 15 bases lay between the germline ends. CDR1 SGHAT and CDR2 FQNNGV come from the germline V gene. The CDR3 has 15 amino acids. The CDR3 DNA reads TGTGCCAGCAGCGCTCAGACTGTCTGGGGAAACACCATATATTTT. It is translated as CASSAQTVWGNTIYF.

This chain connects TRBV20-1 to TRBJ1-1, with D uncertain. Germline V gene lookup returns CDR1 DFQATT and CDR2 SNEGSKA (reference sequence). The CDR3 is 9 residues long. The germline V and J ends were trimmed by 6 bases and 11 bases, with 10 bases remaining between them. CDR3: CSARPGAFF. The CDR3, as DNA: TGCAGTGCCCGACCTGGGGCTTTCTTT.

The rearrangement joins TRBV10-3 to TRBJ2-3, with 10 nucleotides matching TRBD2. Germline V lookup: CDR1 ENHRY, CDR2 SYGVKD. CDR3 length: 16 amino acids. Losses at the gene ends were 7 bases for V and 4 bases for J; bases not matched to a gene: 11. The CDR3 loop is CAITEGASGGSDTQYF. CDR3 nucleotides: TGTGCCATCACTGAAGGGGCTAGCGGGGGATCAGATACGCAGTATTTT.

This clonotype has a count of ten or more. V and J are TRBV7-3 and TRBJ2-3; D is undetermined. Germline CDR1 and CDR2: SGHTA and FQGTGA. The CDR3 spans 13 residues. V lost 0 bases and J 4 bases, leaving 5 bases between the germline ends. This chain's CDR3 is CASSLTPADTQYF. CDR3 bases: TGTGCCAGCAGCTTAACTCCGGCAGATACGCAGTATTTT.

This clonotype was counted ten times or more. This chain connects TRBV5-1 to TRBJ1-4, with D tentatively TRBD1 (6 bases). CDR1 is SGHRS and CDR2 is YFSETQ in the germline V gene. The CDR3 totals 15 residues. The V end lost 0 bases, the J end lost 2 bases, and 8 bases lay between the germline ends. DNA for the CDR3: TGCGCCAGCAGCTTGGGGGGGGCGACTAATGAAAAACTGTTTTTT. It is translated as CASSLGGATNEKLFF.

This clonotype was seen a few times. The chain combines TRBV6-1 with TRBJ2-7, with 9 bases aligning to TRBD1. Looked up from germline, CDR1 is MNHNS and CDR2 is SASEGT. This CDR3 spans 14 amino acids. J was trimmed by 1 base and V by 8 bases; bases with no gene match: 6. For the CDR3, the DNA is TGTGCCAGCGTAGTACAGGGGGCTTCCTACGAGCAGTACTTC. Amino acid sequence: CASVVQGASYEQYF.

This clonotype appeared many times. In DNA form, the CDR3 reads TGTGCCAGCAGCTTAGATTTTTCAACCACAGATACGCAGTATTTT. This codes for CASSLDFSTTDTQYF. The chain joins TRBV11-2 to TRBJ2-3, with D unresolved. Trimming removed 0 bases from V and 2 bases from J, with 9 bases in between. This CDR3 comprises 15 residues. Germline lookup yields CDR1 SGHAT and CDR2 FQNNGV.

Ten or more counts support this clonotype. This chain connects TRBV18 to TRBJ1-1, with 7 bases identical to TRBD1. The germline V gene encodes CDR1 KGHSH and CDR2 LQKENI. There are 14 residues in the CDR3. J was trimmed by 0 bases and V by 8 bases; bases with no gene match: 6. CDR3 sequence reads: CASGQGEMNTEAFF. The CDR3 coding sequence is TGTGCCAGCGGCCAGGGGGAGATGAACACTGAAGCTTTCTTT.

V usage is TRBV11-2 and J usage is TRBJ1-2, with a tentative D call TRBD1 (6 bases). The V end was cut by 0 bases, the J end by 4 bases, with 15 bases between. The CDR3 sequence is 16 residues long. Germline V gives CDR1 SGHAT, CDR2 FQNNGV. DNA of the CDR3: TGTGCCAGCAGCTTAGATCGGGGGGCGTCGGTCTATGGCTACACCTTC. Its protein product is CASSLDRGASVYGYTF.

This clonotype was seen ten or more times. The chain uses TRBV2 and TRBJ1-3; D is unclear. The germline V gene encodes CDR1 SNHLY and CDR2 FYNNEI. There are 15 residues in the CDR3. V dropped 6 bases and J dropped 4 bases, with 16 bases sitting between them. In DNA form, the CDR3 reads TGTGCCAGCAGGGGGTTAGCGGACGCAGGAAACACCATATATTTT. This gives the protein CASRGLADAGNTIYF.

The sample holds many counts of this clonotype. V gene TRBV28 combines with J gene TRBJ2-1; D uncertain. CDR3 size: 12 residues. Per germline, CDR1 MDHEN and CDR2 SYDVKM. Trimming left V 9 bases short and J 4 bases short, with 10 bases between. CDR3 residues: CASGERYNEQFF. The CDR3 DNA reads TGTGCCAGTGGGGAAAGGTACAATGAGCAGTTCTTC.

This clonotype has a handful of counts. CDR3 region: CASSFMGGGGELFF. In DNA form, the CDR3 reads TGTGCCAGCAGTTTCATGGGGGGAGGCGGGGAGCTGTTTTTT. The chain employs TRBV27 and TRBJ2-2; possible D gene TRBD2, 6 bases. Trimming removed 3 bases from V and 7 bases from J, with 12 bases in between. The CDR3 covers 14 residues. Germline V gene data show CDR1 as MNHEY and CDR2 as SMNVEV (reference sequence).

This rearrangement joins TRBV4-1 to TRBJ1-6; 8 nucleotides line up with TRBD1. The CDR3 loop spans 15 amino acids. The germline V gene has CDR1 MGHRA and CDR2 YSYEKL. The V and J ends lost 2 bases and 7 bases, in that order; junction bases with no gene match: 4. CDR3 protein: CASSQWTGQNSPLHF. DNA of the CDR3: TGCGCCAGCAGCCAATGGACAGGGCAGAATTCACCCCTCCACTTT.

This CDR3 is CASSTTGNNEQFF. In DNA form, the CDR3 reads TGTGCCAGTAGTACGACAGGGAATAATGAGCAGTTCTTC. The chain couples TRBV19 to TRBJ2-1; 7 bases fit TRBD1. Germline V CDR1 and CDR2: LNHDA, SQIVND (reference sequence). The V gene end was trimmed by 4 bases and the J gene end by 7 bases; junction bases not matched to a gene: 4. The CDR3 has 13 amino acids.

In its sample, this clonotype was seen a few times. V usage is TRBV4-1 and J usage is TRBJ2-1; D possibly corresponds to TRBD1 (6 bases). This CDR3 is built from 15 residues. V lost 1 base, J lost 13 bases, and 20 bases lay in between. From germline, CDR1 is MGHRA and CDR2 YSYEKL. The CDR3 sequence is CASSQALQGLGSQFF. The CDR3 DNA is TGCGCCAGCAGCCAAGCCCTACAGGGATTAGGATCCCAGTTCTTC.

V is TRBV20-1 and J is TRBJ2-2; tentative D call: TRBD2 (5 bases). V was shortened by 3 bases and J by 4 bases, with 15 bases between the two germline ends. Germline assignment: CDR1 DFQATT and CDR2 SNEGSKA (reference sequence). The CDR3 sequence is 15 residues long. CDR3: CSARKTGSGTGELFF. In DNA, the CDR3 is TGCAGTGCTAGGAAGACGGGGAGTGGCACCGGGGAGCTGTTTTTT.

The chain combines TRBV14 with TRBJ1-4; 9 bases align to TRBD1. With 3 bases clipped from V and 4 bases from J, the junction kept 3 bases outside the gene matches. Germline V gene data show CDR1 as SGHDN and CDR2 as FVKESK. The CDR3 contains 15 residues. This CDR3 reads CASSQRGQGNEKLFF. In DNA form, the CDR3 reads TGTGCCAGCAGCCAGAGGGGACAGGGTAATGAAAAACTGTTTTTT.